This note documents a single T cell receptor beta chain sequence. No antigen is known for it. Thyroid ultrasound, orbital computed tomography, clinical symptoms, and serum thyroxine and TRAb underpinned diagnoses. From more than 9.5 ml of fresh peripheral blood, PBMCs were isolated. The TCR beta CDR3 regions underwent amplification using RNA transcripts as the source. HTBI primers were employed in a first-round RT-PCR of the TCR CDR3. TCRdb independently ran MiXCR on the multiplex PCR reads; one entry per CDR3 protein. The sample lists around 580,000 distinct CDR3 sequences, approximately 15% occurring once. The source of the sample is a study of T cells in Graves' hyperthyroidism and ophthalmopathy. Study-level findings and limits: With a median lead of approximately 6.4 months before onset, the model predicted ophthalmopathy. Among clonotypes expanded in thyroid above 0.001, most were also found in blood.

There are 16 residues in the CDR3. Between the trimmed V and J ends, which lost 0 bases and 2 bases, there was a span of 13 bases. CDR1 and CDR2 from the germline V gene are ENHRY and SYGVKD. The receptor was isolated from a young woman with Graves' hyperthyroidism. The chain couples TRBV10-3 to TRBJ2-5; D may be TRBD2 (5 bases). What was sequenced was blood. CDR3: CAISESDETIQETQYF. DNA of the CDR3: TGTGCCATCAGTGAGTCCGACGAGACTATACAAGAGACCCAGTACTTC.